The 4 T cell receptor beta chains below all came from one sample that was sequenced in a study of blood T cell repertoires in COVID-19. TCRdb's copy holds only in-frame clones and misses some; the assay was immunoSEQ multiplex PCR. The sample records 250,000 to 300,000 clones, around 82% being singletons. Sequencing used peripheral blood. Source of these receptors: a man older than 75 with acute or convalescent COVID-19.

The CDR3 reads CASSFRDMTQYF. The DNA for the CDR3 is TGTGCCAGCAGCTTCCGGGATATGACCCAGTACTTC. The chain employs TRBV12-3 or TRBV12-4 and TRBJ2-5; tentative D call: TRBD2 (5 bases). V was cut by 6 bases and J by 7 bases, with 12 bases left in between. The CDR3 is made up of 12 amino acids.

The gene calls are TRBV6-5 and TRBJ2-7, with TRBD1 identical over 8 bases. The CDR3 extends over 16 amino acids. Germline loops: CDR1 MNHEY, CDR2 SVGAGI. The junction had 10 bases not matched to a gene; V was cut back by 2 bases and J by 4 bases. The CDR3 nucleotides are TGTGCCAGCAGTTACCCCTCCGGGACAGGAACTTACGAGCAGTACTTC. Translation gives CASSYPSGTGTYEQYF.

This clone is a singleton in its sample. The chain couples TRBV29-1 to TRBJ2-3, with 7 bases aligning to TRBD2. V was clipped by 6 bases and J by 1 base; unmatched bases: 16. Looked up from germline, CDR1 is SQVTM and CDR2 is ANQGSEA. The CDR3 sequence is 17 residues long. CDR3 loop: CSVQVPLAARGTDTQYF. Here the CDR3 DNA reads TGCAGCGTCCAAGTTCCCCTAGCGGCTCGGGGCACAGATACGCAGTATTTT.

The chain has TRBV21-1 and TRBJ2-5; TRBD2 was called by the table and not checked on the DNA. TRBV21-1 is given as a pseudogene. This CDR3 comprises 14 residues. CDR3 region: CASSKGRGQETQYF. The CDR3 nucleotides are TGTGCCAGCAGCAAGGGTCGGGGGCAAGAGACCCAGTACTTC.